This section outlines one TCR beta chain sequence together with its context. No cognate antigen has been identified for it. Per-nucleotide qualities are absent, and no much larger clonotype sits a single base away. The cohort consisted of approximately 670 healthy bone marrow donors. Cohort members were all nominally healthy when sampled, although unrecorded immune exposures were likely present. The donor was CMV seropositive and was included in the group of around 300 seropositive cohort members. A peripheral blood sample was collected from each donor, and TCR beta sequencing was performed on peripheral blood mononuclear cells. The Qiagen DNeasy Blood Extraction Kit was used to extract genomic DNA from the blood cell samples. The CDR3 holds 17 amino acids from the cysteine to the phenylalanine. Here the CDR3 DNA is all that survives: 51 bases in frame from base 1. Based on the germline V gene (reference sequence), the CDR1 and CDR2 sequences are MNHEY and SMNVEV. V has 5 bases trimmed and J has 0 bases trimmed; junction bases matching no gene number 10.

These data are taken from a study of cytomegalovirus exposure and HLA in healthy donors (TCRdb year 2017). Looking at the study overall: An earlier analysis of approximately 640 of the donors reported roughly 300 Gb of sequence data and 100 million to 130 million unique TCR beta sequences from about 179 million T cells. Roughly 320 gigabases of sequencing data and 91 million or so unique TCR sequences made up an early release that covered over 550 HLA-typed donors. Of the roughly 400 genotyped donors, 81% were placed in the genetic ancestry cluster associated with self-reported Caucasian donors. The study was designed to test whether signatures of past pathogen exposure could be identified by cataloging public T cell receptors. Using immunosequencing, the study profiled T cell repertoires from about 610 subjects and related those repertoires to cytomegalovirus serostatus. A separate validation cohort of more than 100 different subjects was used in addition to the approximately 700-subject first cohort. To predict cytomegalovirus infection status, the study combined high-throughput TCR immunosequencing, statistical association of individual TCRs with disease status, and machine learning. A later analysis re-examined previously published TCR beta repertoires from hundreds of donors and added high-resolution HLA genotyping to investigate patterns of TCR occurrence. Rather than using new phenotypic data, the later analysis identified candidate immune exposures from TCR beta sequences and from how often those sequences occurred across donors. An earlier analysis of several hundred of the donors used high-throughput TCR beta sequencing to judge whether each TCR beta V gene segment behaved as functional or pseudogenic. Donor age, sex, ethnicity and CMV serostatus were compiled alongside the repertoire data. In a later genetic analysis, genome-wide SNP genotypes for about three fifths of the roughly 670 donors were used, and that subset was treated as a discovery cohort. All discovery cohort repertoires had been generated on a single sequencing platform. Class I and class II HLA loci were covered by the typing at four-digit resolution. Typing coverage varied by locus: roughly 629-640 donors for A, B, C, DRB1 and DQB1; around 560 for DQA1; about 600 for DPA1; 450 to 480 for DPB1. Several DR-DQ haplotypes were treated as single units for association and clustering because of strong linkage in the cohort. On average, 235,054 unique TCR beta nucleotide sequences were sequenced per donor among about 400 genotyped donors of the cohort, with roughly 18% of those sequences being non-productive. Broad study findings and their caveats: In a later analysis, most CMV-associated TCR beta chains were found to appear HLA-restricted, with HLA associations seemingly driven largely by CMV exposure. An association between a missense DCLRE1C variant and V-gene and J-gene trimming of TCR beta chains was found in a later genetic analysis and replicated in an independent cohort. Because HLA typing was missing for some donors at each locus, association tests included only the typed subset. In a later analysis, TCR association rates were found to vary across HLA loci, with the most associated TCRs seen for DRB1 alleles and the fewest for HLA-C alleles. A total of 150 to 200 TCR beta chains were listed by the study as associated with cytomegalovirus. Across donors, most TCR sequences were observed very rarely, whereas some public TCRs were present in many individuals. Broadly in line with IMGT annotations, most TCR beta V segments showed up in productive rearrangements about 87% or about 30% of the time in an earlier analysis of several hundred of the donors. Compared with equally common non-associated chains, HLA-associated TCR beta chains in a later analysis were more clonally expanded and had lower generation probabilities. The classifier was reported to diagnose cytomegalovirus status with high specificity and sensitivity in both the original cohort and the validation cohort. Presence/absence analyses assumed roughly uniform sequencing depth across donors, an assumption that may not hold. Several of the top co-occurrence clusters appeared to be linked to parvovirus B19, influenza, CMV and Epstein-Barr virus, according to a later analysis. Linkage disequilibrium might explain the correlated functional status among segregating V segments, but an unknown experimental factor could not be excluded. Because counts were too low, around 17 rarely observed V segments, including chromosome 9 orphons, were left out of the earlier analysis of 587 of the donors. A few of the identified cytomegalovirus-associated TCR beta chains were confirmed in vitro to be specific for cytomegalovirus antigens. CMV serostatus was the only immune exposure information available for the cohort. When HLA alleles, especially DR and DQ, strongly co-occurred, attributing TCR associations to individual alleles was difficult. The cohort was sequenced for TCR beta chains only, and without alpha or paired-chain data the features that could be detected were limited. At a false discovery rate of 0.05, a later analysis linked approximately 18,000 TCR beta sequences to specific HLA alleles. A cluster of highly shared sequence variants was judged likely to be a technical artifact of the sequencing pipeline. Because the 87-base-pair reads could not distinguish some IMGT-functional V segments, including TRBV6-2 and TRBV6-3, those segments were excluded. A later genetic analysis reported fewer N-insertions in productive TCRs among donors in an Asian-associated ancestry cluster than the roughly 700-donor mean. A further reported finding was that TCR beta sequences accurately predicted the HLA-A and HLA-B alleles for most subjects in the first cohort. The authors suggested that the approach could potentially be extended to other disease states and immunological phenotypes.

Receptor libraries were prepared by the immunoSEQ multiplex PCR assay. A mixture of 60 forward primers for TCR Vbeta segments and 13 reverse primers for TCR Jbeta segments was used in the multiplex PCR. A multiplex PCR assay on genomic DNA amplified the CDR3 region of rearranged TCR beta genes. Amplified TCR beta libraries were sequenced as 87-base-pair reads on the Illumina HiSeq System. As for how the authors treated the data: A later analysis tallied tens of millions of unique TCR beta chains across the 640 or so repertoires, and approximately 12 million of those chains were shared by two or more donors. Raw reads were error-corrected and collapsed into unique sequences by a nearest-neighbor algorithm in which closely related sequences were merged to remove PCR and sequencing errors. Alignment of CDR3 sequences to IMGT reference sequences was used to assign V, D and J gene segments. For a sequence to be retained, a match of at least six nucleotides was required to both a V gene segment and a J gene segment. Rearrangements were called productive when the CDR3 lacked stop codons and stayed in frame with V and J; all others were non-productive. Following IMGT convention, CDR3 was defined as the stretch from the second conserved V-encoded cysteine up to the conserved J-encoded phenylalanine. The earlier analysis of a few hundred of the donors excluded any sequence lacking an unambiguous match to a single V gene segment. In an earlier analysis of almost 600 of the donors, a V segment was called functional when productive rearrangements were above 56.7%, and segregating when the standard deviation between donors exceeded 5%. To diagnose cytomegalovirus status from the catalog of TCR beta chain sequences, a statistical classification framework was built. In a later analysis, TCR nucleotide sequences were compared against IMGT/GENE-DB human TR gene sequences so that V and J genes could be assigned. A later analysis assigned CDR3 sequences and most-parsimonious VDJ recombination scenarios with the TCRdist pipeline. In a later analysis, each TCR beta chain was defined by its CDR3 amino acid sequence together with its V-gene family, and reads lacking a unique V-gene family were excluded. A later analysis removed roughly 590 highly shared, low-generation-probability nucleotide sequences to deal with suspected cross-contamination and a sequencing artifact. In a later analysis, a clonal expansion index for each public chain was calculated from normalized within-repertoire ranks of inferred template counts. Generation probabilities in a later analysis came from a VDJ recombination model fitted to out-of-frame rearrangements, and those results were checked against IGoR. Hypergeometric tests were used in a later analysis to score TCR-TCR, TCR-HLA and TCR-CMV co-occurrence, with a repertoire-size bias correction applied to the TCR pairs. False discovery rates were estimated in a later analysis by permuting HLA or CMV assignments 20 times. In a later analysis, co-occurring TCRs were grouped using DBSCAN, and TCRdist sequence similarity was added for clustering within HLA-allele-positive subsets. Co-occurrence clustering excluded repertoires with fewer than 30,000 or more than 120,000 public chains, plus five with anomalous nucleotide sharing. Here the immuneACCESS table is served through TCRdb, limited to in-frame sequences with V and J called. Missing clones are a known gap in these copies; in checked studies unresolved V genes cover under half, and the rest lacks a known reason. V, J and clone size are those of that table, while D and trimming were read from the DNA. Here the sample has around 150,000 clones; around 83% occur a single time. The ten largest account for 8.5% of the sample.

Source material: PBMCs. The V and J segments used are TRBV27 and TRBJ2-1, with 7 bases aligning to TRBD2. The source is a male donor in good health and CMV-seropositive. The CDR3 protein is CASSLPIGRPSYNEQFF. The DNA sequence reads TGTGCCAGCAGTCTCCCCATCGGGAGGCCCTCCTACAATGAGCAGTTCTTC.